The TCR beta chain described here comes from a study of cytomegalovirus exposure and HLA in healthy donors. As for this clone: Its antigen remains unidentified. This specimen includes other DNA sequences encoding the same CDR3.

The donors were part of the validation cohort of fewer than 150 subjects. That cohort was separate from the first cohort, which comprised fewer than 800 subjects. Repertoires were generated with immunoSEQ multiplex PCR, while TCRdb's copy carries only in-frame clones and drops some. This table has 220,000 or so clones, about nine tenths appearing once. The study, taken as a whole, reports: High specificity and sensitivity for cytomegalovirus status were reported for the classifier.

In germline, CDR1 is MNHEY, CDR2 SMNVEV (reference sequence). Trimming shortened V by 0 bases and J by 3 bases, and 6 bases separated the two germline ends. There are 13 residues in the CDR3. This chain uses TRBV27 with TRBJ2-7, with D unclear. The origin of this receptor is a woman aged 18-30 years in good health and CMV-seropositive. The sequenced material came from PBMCs. The CDR3 loop is CASSLSPVYEQYF. CDR3 in DNA: TGTGCCAGCAGTTTATCGCCGGTCTACGAGCAGTACTTC.